This T cell receptor (beta chain) was recovered during a study of blood T cells in healthy people across ages. For the second PCR, which ran for 7 to 11 cycles, a sample-barcoded 5' primer and a J-beta primer mix were used. Using its own MiXCR run on the 5' RACE reads, TCRdb lists one record per CDR3 protein. Seen here are about 900,000 distinct CDR3 sequences, around 62% observed once, and the top ten hold roughly 26%. The TCR sequence derives from a man younger than 40 in good health. The specimen sequenced was blood.

The CDR3 loop reads CSVREGARGNTIYF. The CDR3 DNA reads TGCAGTGTCAGGGAGGGGGCGCGCGGAAACACCATATATTTT. The gene calls are TRBV20-1 and TRBJ1-3, with 7 bases that match TRBD1. V lost 7 bases and J lost 4; bases outside the gene matches: 10. The CDR3 consists of 14 residues. The germline CDR1 and CDR2 sequences are DFQATT and SNEGSKA (reference sequence).